Each of the 26 T cell receptor beta chains below was sequenced from the same sample in a study of human T cells and chemical hapten exposure. TCRdb fed the RACE reads into MiXCR, producing one record per CDR3 protein. The data contain 95,000 to 150,000 distinct CDR3 sequences, about an eighth of them singletons. Time point specified: patch test 1, 2 weeks after DPC sensitization. As for treatment: therapeutic diphenylcyclopropenone sensitization with weekly scalp DPC. This sample comprised whole blood, obtained in connection with sensitization to the hapten diphenylcyclopropenone (DPC). Receptor source: a man aged 18 to 29 with alopecia areata. Some clones in this sample may be carry-over from other donors' samples.

This clonotype occurred a few times. The chain carries TRBV10-1 and TRBJ1-1; D call uncertain. The germline CDR1 and CDR2 sequences are WNHNN and SYGVQD (reference sequence). This CDR3 is built from 16 residues. V was trimmed by 8 bases and J by 1 base, leaving 20 bases between them. CDR3 loop: CASFRGCNQANTEAFF. The DNA for the CDR3 is TGCGCCAGCTTTCGGGGTTGCAACCAGGCGAACACTGAAGCTTTCTTT.

The chain recombines TRBV5-4 with TRBJ1-5; D is uncertain. V was shortened by 3 bases and J by 7 bases, with 8 bases between the two germline ends. The CDR3 is 12 residues long. The germline CDR1 and CDR2 sequences are SGHNT and YYREEE (reference sequence). CDR3 in DNA: TGTGCCAGCAGCTCAGAGTCCCAGCCCCAGCATTTT. This encodes CASSSESQPQHF.

This clonotype has ten or more counts. J is TRBJ2-7 and V is TRBV20-1; 10 nucleotides agree with TRBD1. V lost 3 bases to trimming and J lost 5 bases; unmatched junction nucleotides: 10. CDR1 is DFQATT and CDR2 is SNEGSKA in the germline V gene (reference sequence). The CDR3 consists of 15 residues. The DNA for the CDR3 is TGCAGTGCTAGGGGTCCGGGACAGGGGTTGAACGAGCAGTACTTC. Amino acids: CSARGPGQGLNEQYF.

This chain connects TRBV12-3 or TRBV12-4 to TRBJ1-2; D is perhaps TRBD1 (5 bases). This CDR3 is 16 amino acids long. With 6 bases removed from V and 3 bases from J, the gap between germline ends came to 20 bases. CDR3 region: CASRPSGTGSHYGYTF. Written as DNA, the CDR3 is TGTGCCAGCAGACCTTCCGGGACGGGGTCTCACTATGGCTACACCTTC.

This clonotype was found a few times. The gene calls are TRBV29-1 and TRBJ1-1; the match to TRBD1 covers 8 bases. The V gene's germline CDR1 is SQVTM and CDR2 ANQGSEA. This CDR3 region has 12 residues. V lost 2 bases and J lost 4; bases outside the gene matches: 0. Written as DNA, the CDR3 is TGCAGCGTTGAAACAGGGGGCACTGAAGCTTTCTTT. The encoded protein is CSVETGGTEAFF.

The rearrangement joins TRBV9 to TRBJ1-3, with D uncertain. CDR3 length: 14 residues. Germline V gene lookup returns CDR1 SGDLS and CDR2 YYNGEE. Between the trimmed V and J ends, which lost 3 bases and 0 bases, there was a span of 7 bases. The CDR3 DNA sequence: TGTGCCAGCAGCGCGGGGAGCTCTGGAAACACCATATATTTT. Protein product: CASSAGSSGNTIYF.

The chain has TRBV11-1 and TRBJ1-1; D gene unclear. Trimming cost V 9 bases and J 1 base, with 15 bases left between them. The CDR3 is made up of 14 amino acids. In germline, CDR1 is SGHAT, CDR2 FQDESV (reference sequence). The CDR3 reads CASCLRRTNTEAFF. The CDR3 nucleotides are TGTGCCAGTTGCCTTCGGCGTACGAACACTGAAGCTTTCTTT.

The chain recombines TRBV20-1 with TRBJ1-5, with a weak D call TRBD1 (6 bases). The germline gives CDR1 DFQATT, CDR2 SNEGSKA (reference sequence). Trimming pared 4 bases from V and 3 bases from J, leaving 16 bases between. CDR3 length: 15 residues. CDR3: CSATGFNRDNQPQHF. CDR3 DNA sequence: TGCAGTGCTACAGGGTTTAACAGGGACAATCAGCCCCAGCATTTT.

This clonotype was seen a handful of times. This sequence joins TRBV20-1 and TRBJ2-2; D is unclear. This CDR3 has 15 amino acids. The germline gives CDR1 DFQATT, CDR2 SNEGSKA (reference sequence). V was trimmed by 7 bases and J by 2 bases, leaving 17 bases between them. CDR3 DNA: TGCAGTGTTAACGCCGTCAAGGGAAACACCGGGGAGCTGTTTTTT. Translation: CSVNAVKGNTGELFF.

This clonotype was counted at least ten times. This chain joins TRBV19 and TRBJ2-1; D perhaps matches TRBD2 (5 bases). Trimming cost V 3 bases and J 7 bases, with 13 bases left between them. This CDR3 has 14 residues. The germline V gene has CDR1 LNHDA and CDR2 SQIVND (reference sequence). CDR3 nucleotide sequence: TGTGCCAGTAGTATGGTGGGAGCTGGGAATGAGCAGTTCTTC. It specifies CASSMVGAGNEQFF.

The genes are TRBV7-6 and TRBJ2-5, with 9 nucleotides matching TRBD2. Germline trimming cut 2 bases from V and 5 bases from J; bases unmatched to any gene: 6. The germline gives CDR1 SGHVS, CDR2 FNYEAQ. CDR3 length equals 15 residues. Here the CDR3 DNA reads TGTGCCAGCAGCTTATTGGGGACTAGCCGGGAGACCCAGTACTTC. Translating gives CASSLLGTSRETQYF.

The chain employs TRBV11-2 and TRBJ2-7; TRBD1 matches at 7 bases. The CDR3 spans 14 residues. Germline V CDR1 and CDR2: SGHAT, FQNNGV. The V gene end was trimmed by 4 bases and the J gene end by 5 bases; junction bases not matched to a gene: 8. This CDR3 reads CASSSVTGTHEQYF. In DNA, the CDR3 is TGTGCCAGCAGCTCTGTGACAGGGACCCACGAGCAGTACTTC.

This clonotype turned up a few times. V gene TRBV20-1 combines with J gene TRBJ2-3; TRBD2 matches 8 bases. This CDR3 is built from 16 residues. V shed 0 bases and J 3 bases; nucleotides not matched to a gene: 8. The germline gives CDR1 DFQATT, CDR2 SNEGSKA (reference sequence). CDR3 DNA: TGCAGTGCTAGAGATCAGGGCGGGGGGTTGACAGATACGCAGTATTTT. Its translation is CSARDQGGGLTDTQYF.

The genes are TRBV6-2 or TRBV6-3 and TRBJ2-2; TRBD1 matches at 8 bases. CDR3 length: 14 amino acids. V gave up 8 bases and J gave up 3 bases; unmatched junction bases: 5. The germline CDR1 and CDR2 sequences are MNHEY and SVGEGT. CDR3 sequence reads: CASLQGAHTGELFF. DNA for the CDR3: TGTGCCAGCCTTCAGGGGGCACACACCGGGGAGCTGTTTTTT.

This clonotype has only a few counts. This chain joins TRBV24-1 and TRBJ2-1, with 8 bases that match TRBD1. Germline V gives CDR1 KGHDR, CDR2 SFDVKD. The CDR3 runs 15 residues. V was pared by 10 bases and J by 7 bases, with 14 bases of the junction left unmatched. CDR3: CATQTSGQGANEQFF. CDR3 nucleotide sequence: TGTGCCACACAAACAAGTGGGCAGGGGGCGAATGAGCAGTTCTTC.

The gene calls are TRBV18 and TRBJ2-3, with D possibly TRBD2 on 6 matching bases. The CDR3 extends over 14 amino acids. The V gene's germline CDR1 is KGHSH and CDR2 LQKENI. Trimming took off 2 bases at V and 6 bases at J, with 12 bases between the two ends. CDR3 nucleotides: TGTGCCAGCTCACCAGAAACCGCGGGGGATACGCAGTATTTT. This sequence encodes CASSPETAGDTQYF.

The CDR3 reads CSVVRGPDTQYF. The CDR3, as DNA: TGCAGCGTTGTAAGGGGCCCAGATACGCAGTATTTT. The genes are TRBV29-1 and TRBJ2-3; tentative D call: TRBD1 (5 bases). This CDR3 comprises 12 residues. The germline V gene encodes CDR1 SQVTM and CDR2 ANQGSEA. Trimming pared 4 bases from V and 4 bases from J, leaving 9 bases between.

The gene calls are TRBV20-1 and TRBJ1-2; 7 positions agree with TRBD1. In germline, CDR1 is DFQATT, CDR2 SNEGSKA (reference sequence). V shed 6 bases, J shed 4 bases, and the junction held 8 bases outside the gene matches. This CDR3 spans 13 amino acids. The CDR3 spells CSARDSSVYGYTF. In DNA form, the CDR3 reads TGCAGTGCCAGGGACAGCTCGGTCTATGGCTACACCTTC.

This clonotype was picked up a small number of times. This rearrangement joins TRBV5-5 to TRBJ2-3; 7 bases line up with TRBD1. CDR1 is SGHKS and CDR2 is YYEKEE in the germline V gene (reference sequence). The CDR3 runs 17 residues. Trimming removed 4 bases from V and 0 bases from J; junction bases left unmatched: 11. The CDR3 sequence is CASSTPGQKSSTDTQYF. The CDR3 region has the DNA TGTGCCAGCAGCACGCCGGGACAGAAGTCTAGCACAGATACGCAGTATTTT.

This clonotype was counted once. This chain uses TRBV20-1 with TRBJ2-7; possibly TRBD1 for D (5 bases). The CDR3 length is 12 residues. Trimming took off 6 bases at V and 3 bases at J, with 12 bases between the two ends. Germline V gene data show CDR1 as DFQATT and CDR2 as SNEGSKA (reference sequence). The chain's CDR3 is CSASQQDYEQYF. The CDR3 DNA follows: TGCAGTGCGAGCCAACAGGACTACGAGCAGTACTTC.

This clonotype came up many times. This sequence joins TRBV19 and TRBJ1-5; tentative D call: TRBD1 (5 bases). Between the trimmed V and J ends, which lost 4 bases and 3 bases, there was a span of 7 bases. This CDR3 is 13 amino acids long. The germline gives CDR1 LNHDA, CDR2 SQIVND (reference sequence). CDR3 DNA sequence: TGTGCCAGTAGTACAGGGTACAATCAGCCCCAGCATTTT. Protein product: CASSTGYNQPQHF.

Remarks on this clonotype: A read error may be the cause here, since a much bigger clone is one base away. The genes are TRBV12-3 or TRBV12-4 and TRBJ2-3; 11 bases line up with TRBD2. V lost 7 bases and J lost 6; bases outside the gene matches: 6. This CDR3 has 14 residues. CDR3 DNA sequence: TGTGCCAGCACCGTAGCGGGGGGGCAGGATACGCAGTATTTT. As protein: CASTVAGGQDTQYF.

This clonotype was detected many times. Written as DNA, the CDR3 is TGTGCCAGCAGCCCACAGGGGGCTGATTCACCCCTCCACTTT. Translating gives CASSPQGADSPLHF. The gene calls are TRBV7-6 and TRBJ1-6; 9 positions agree with TRBD1. The CDR3 runs 14 residues. Germline V gene sequence: CDR1 SGHVS, CDR2 FNYEAQ. The trim removed 5 bases at V and 8 bases at J, leaving 4 bases unmatched.

This sequence joins TRBV20-1 and TRBJ2-2; D perhaps matches TRBD2 (6 bases). The CDR3 loop spans 13 amino acids. With 3 bases removed from V and 3 bases from J, the gap between germline ends came to 8 bases. The germline CDR1 and CDR2 sequences are DFQATT and SNEGSKA (reference sequence). The CDR3 region is CSARWGDTGELFF. The CDR3 DNA follows: TGCAGTGCTAGGTGGGGGGACACCGGGGAGCTGTTTTTT.

V and J are TRBV7-9 and TRBJ2-7; D is unclear. V was cut by 5 bases and J by 7 bases, with 9 bases left in between. Germline-derived CDR1 and CDR2 are SEHNR and FQNEAQ (reference sequence). CDR3 length: 11 amino acids. The CDR3 loop reads CASSLPGEQYF. DNA of the CDR3: TGTGCCAGCAGCCTCCCCGGAGAGCAGTACTTC.

This clonotype was counted between two and nine times. The gene calls are TRBV3-1 and TRBJ2-1; 8 bases align to TRBD1. Germline V gene data show CDR1 as LGHDT and CDR2 as YNNKEL (reference sequence). The CDR3 runs 15 residues. Trimming took 4 bases from V and 5 from J; bases not matched to a gene: 7. As DNA, the CDR3 is TGTGCCAGCAGCCCAAGACAGGGGCCGGACAATGAGCAGTTCTTC. Protein product: CASSPRQGPDNEQFF.